The 15 T cell receptor beta chains below were found in one sample sequenced in a study of blood T cell repertoires in COVID-19. Libraries were prepared by immunoSEQ multiplex PCR; TCRdb keeps only in-frame clonotypes and omits some of them. The sample lists fewer than 100,000 clones, about 86% occurring once. Sequencing was performed on peripheral blood. The receptor set was obtained from a human donor in a cohort sampled during active COVID-19.

The chain couples TRBV6-2 or TRBV6-3 to TRBJ2-7, with 11 bases lining up with TRBD1. Germline V gene sequence: CDR1 MNHEY, CDR2 SVGEGT. The V segment lost 2 bases and the J segment 4 bases; nucleotides outside the gene matches: 4. The CDR3 spans 15 residues. The CDR3, as DNA: TGTGCCAGCAGTTACCGCTGGGACAGGGGGTACGAGCAGTACTTC. Its protein product is CASSYRWDRGYEQYF.

The gene calls are TRBV12-3 or TRBV12-4 and TRBJ1-2; TRBD1 aligns across 7 bases. This CDR3 region has 12 residues. The J segment lost 4 bases and the V segment lost 10 bases, leaving 6 bases of the junction unmatched. DNA for the CDR3: TGTGCCACCAGCGGGACAGCCTATGGCTACACCTTC. Its translation is CATSGTAYGYTF.

The chain couples TRBV5-1 to TRBJ2-6, with D tentatively TRBD1 (6 bases). Germline V gene data show CDR1 as SGHRS and CDR2 as YFSETQ. Trimming left V 1 base short and J 1 base short, with 24 bases between. This CDR3 spans 21 amino acids. As DNA, the CDR3 is TGCGCCAGCAGCTTGTGGACAGAAGGGCGCCTTGGAGTTTCTGGGGCCAACGTCCTGACTTTC. This translates into CASSLWTEGRLGVSGANVLTF.

The chain is built from TRBV28 and TRBJ1-6; no definite D call. Germline V gives CDR1 MDHEN, CDR2 SYDVKM. CDR3 length equals 14 residues. V lost 1 base, J lost 10 bases, and 11 bases lay in between. CDR3 nucleotides: TGTGCCAGCAGTTTATCCGGCGGTTACTCACCCCTCCACTTT. It yields the protein CASSLSGGYSPLHF.

This clone was counted once. The chain carries TRBV24-1 and TRBJ1-1; a weak D match, TRBD1 (6 bases). The CDR3 consists of 13 residues. Trimming took 11 bases from V and 4 from J, leaving 16 bases between them. CDR1 and CDR2 (germline): KGHDR, SFDVKD. The CDR3 region is CAIRDTRTTEAFF. CDR3 DNA sequence: TGTGCCATTCGGGACACCCGGACCACTGAAGCTTTCTTT.

The gene calls are TRBV28 and TRBJ1-2, with 7 bases matching TRBD1. The CDR3 length is 12 residues. V was clipped by 4 bases and J by 4 bases; unmatched bases: 0. Germline V gene sequence: CDR1 MDHEN, CDR2 SYDVKM. In DNA, the CDR3 is TGTGCCAGCAGTTACAGGGGCTATGGCTACACCTTC. Amino acid sequence: CASSYRGYGYTF.

This chain uses TRBV5-1 with TRBJ1-1; D is perhaps TRBD1 (6 bases). The CDR3 has 14 amino acids. Trimming removed 0 bases from V and 1 base from J, with 7 bases in between. CDR1 and CDR2 from the germline V gene are SGHRS and YFSETQ. Here the CDR3 DNA reads TGCGCCAGCAGCTTGGCCAGGGGGAACACTGAAGCTTTCTTT. Protein product: CASSLARGNTEAFF.

CDR3 nucleotide sequence: TGTGCCAGCAGTTACTCGACTAAACCTTCGGGTGGCTACACCTTC. Its protein product is CASSYSTKPSGGYTF. This chain connects TRBV6-2 or TRBV6-3 to TRBJ1-2, with D uncertain. This CDR3 spans 15 amino acids. The V gene's germline CDR1 is MNHEY and CDR2 SVGEGT. The V and J ends lost 0 bases and 7 bases respectively, with 15 bases between them.

V and J are TRBV5-1 and TRBJ1-2, with 9 bases aligning to TRBD1. This CDR3 region has 15 residues. The junction had 5 bases not matched to a gene; V was cut back by 1 base and J by 4 bases. Germline-derived CDR1 and CDR2 are SGHRS and YFSETQ. The CDR3 region has the DNA TGCGCCAGCAGCTTGAGGGACAGGGTGCTCTATGGCTACACCTTC. This gives the protein CASSLRDRVLYGYTF.

This clone was found once. The chain couples TRBV10-3 to TRBJ1-2, with 9 bases lining up with TRBD1. Germline lookup yields CDR1 ENHRY and CDR2 SYGVKD. The CDR3 totals 14 residues. V trimming: 6 bases; J trimming: 0 bases; junction bases outside the gene matches: 2. CDR3 residues: CAIRGQGANYGYTF. The CDR3 nucleotides read TGTGCCATCAGGGGACAGGGAGCTAACTATGGCTACACCTTC.

J is TRBJ2-1 and V is TRBV10-3, with TRBD2 identical over 9 bases. Per the germline V gene, CDR1 is ENHRY and CDR2 is SYGVKD. Losses at the gene ends were 0 bases for V and 7 bases for J; bases not matched to a gene: 7. The CDR3 is 16 residues long. CDR3: CAISESTSGRMNEQFF. The CDR3 DNA is TGTGCCATCAGTGAGTCGACCAGCGGGAGGATGAATGAGCAGTTCTTC.

The chain links TRBV2 to TRBJ2-3; D may be TRBD1 (6 bases). There are 14 residues in the CDR3. The V and J ends lost 5 bases and 1 base respectively, with 10 bases between them. Germline V gene data show CDR1 as SNHLY and CDR2 as FYNNEI. DNA for the CDR3: TGTGCCAGCAGTCAACAGGGACGCACAGATACGCAGTATTTT. Its translation: CASSQQGRTDTQYF.

The chain employs TRBV15 and TRBJ2-3; TRBD2 matches 8 bases. Germline V gives CDR1 LNHNV, CDR2 YYDKDF (reference sequence). Trimming at V came to 0 bases and at J to 4 bases, leaving 9 bases not matched to a gene. CDR3 length: 17 amino acids. CDR3 amino acids: CATSRDRAGGGADTQYF. CDR3 DNA: TGTGCCACCAGCAGAGATCGTGCGGGAGGCGGCGCAGATACGCAGTATTTT.

Here the CDR3 reads CASSQGGRGFDTQYF. The CDR3 DNA reads TGTGCCAGCAGCCAAGGAGGCAGGGGGTTCGATACGCAGTATTTT. V is TRBV3-1 (or the pseudogene TRBV3-2) and J is TRBJ2-3; 7 bases match TRBD1. V was pared by 1 base and J by 6 bases, with 7 bases of the junction left unmatched. Per the germline V gene, CDR1 is LGHDT and CDR2 is YNNKEL (reference sequence). The CDR3 covers 15 residues.

The J gene is TRBJ2-2, the V gene TRBV19; TRBD2 agrees at 11 bases. The CDR3 runs to 14 residues. After removal of 5 bases from V and 6 bases from J, the junction contained 2 bases not matched to a gene. CDR1 and CDR2 (germline): LNHDA, SQIVND (reference sequence). CDR3 residues: CASSWTSGPGELFF. CDR3 coding DNA: TGTGCCAGTAGTTGGACTAGCGGGCCCGGGGAGCTGTTTTTT.